Here is one T cell receptor beta chain with its context. The data stem from a study of shared clonotypes between healthy human individuals. This CDR3 has 16 residues. V was clipped by 5 bases and J by 4 bases; unmatched bases: 8. Germline V gene lookup returns CDR1 SQVTM and CDR2 ANQGSEA. Naive-designated CD8 cells lacked CD45RO, were positively enriched for CCR7, and omitted terminally differentiated effector memory CD45RA+ cells. The assay was immunoSEQ multiplex PCR, and TCRdb's table has in-frame clones only and misses some. The table records about 590,000 clones, over 95% of them present only once.

The gene calls are TRBV29-1 and TRBJ2-2, with 12 nucleotides matching TRBD2. The source is a young woman in good health. Material for sequencing was naive CD8+ T cells sorted from blood. CDR3: CSVPGLAGRPTGELFF. CDR3 DNA: TGCAGCGTTCCGGGACTAGCGGGCCGCCCCACCGGGGAGCTGTTTTTT.